This TCR beta chain came from a study of T-cell reconstitution after alpha-beta-depleted transplantation in children. This clonotype turned up a few times. A library of TCRbeta sequences, prepared with unique molecular identifiers, was generated. One entry per CDR3 protein, called by TCRdb with MiXCR from the PCR reads. This sample carries about 610,000 distinct CDR3 sequences, more than 9% of them seen once, and the ten largest clones take roughly 3.9%. V lost 6 bases, J lost 7 bases, and 10 bases stayed unmatched. The CDR3 is 15 residues long. The germline gives CDR1 ENHRY, CDR2 SYGVKD. The starting material was PBMCs from the stem cell graft donor, obtained from the stem cell graft. This TCR derives from a human donor who donated a stem cell graft to a child with acute myeloid leukemia. The gene calls are TRBV10-3 and TRBJ2-7; TRBD2 matches 12 bases. The CDR3 loop is CAIRPRLAGEGEQYF. The CDR3 DNA reads as TGTGCCATCAGACCGCGACTAGCGGGAGAGGGGGAGCAGTACTTC.